The 11 T cell receptor beta chains below come from one sample, sequenced in a study of glioma-infiltrating T cells. The iRepertoire nested amplicon-rescue multiplex PCR amplified TCR alpha and beta CDR3s from RNA. One entry per CDR3 protein results from TCRdb running MiXCR on the multiplex PCR reads. The table lists over 650 distinct CDR3 sequences, about a sixth of them singletons. Sample: glioma tissue, nonneoplastic brain tissue, or PBMCs (not recorded which). These receptors all stem from a human donor with low-grade glioma or glioblastoma, undergoing nonglioma brain surgery, or in good health (not recorded which).

At least ten counts were recorded for this clonotype. The V gene is TRBV12-3 or TRBV12-4, the J gene TRBJ1-5, with D possibly being TRBD1 (6 bases). The V and J ends lost 3 bases and 7 bases respectively, with 10 bases between them. The CDR3 is 13 amino acids. CDR3 protein: CASSLGGAQPQHF. DNA of the CDR3: TGTGCCAGCAGTTTGGGGGGGGCCCAGCCCCAGCATTTT.

The V gene is TRBV6-5, the J gene TRBJ2-1, with D perhaps matching TRBD2 (5 bases). From germline, CDR1 is MNHEY and CDR2 SVGAGI. Trimming removed 5 bases from V and 10 bases from J, with 18 bases in between. The CDR3 is 14 amino acids. The CDR3, as DNA: TGTGCCAGCAGTGAAGAAGCGGAGACCTCCGAGCAGTTCTTC. This gives the protein CASSEEAETSEQFF.

By sample fraction, this clonotype is large. The gene calls are TRBV4-1 and TRBJ1-3; D call uncertain. The germline V gene encodes CDR1 MGHRA and CDR2 YSYEKL. CDR3 length: 13 amino acids. V was clipped by 0 bases and J by 4 bases, with 4 bases between them. The CDR3, as DNA: TGCGCCAGCAGCCAAGATGGAGGAAACACCATATATTTT. Its translation is CASSQDGGNTIYF.

This clonotype counts as medium-sized. The chain links TRBV12-3 or TRBV12-4 to TRBJ1-1; D not resolved. Trimming left V 3 bases short and J 6 bases short, with 11 bases between. The CDR3 contains 13 residues. The CDR3 region has the DNA TGTGCCAGCAGTTTGGGCCCGGGGTCTGAAGCTTTCTTT. This encodes CASSLGPGSEAFF.

In its sample, this clonotype is medium-sized. The chain joins TRBV14 to TRBJ2-1; unclear D gene. The CDR3 is 14 amino acids. V lost 4 bases, J lost 13 bases, and 20 bases lay in between. The germline V gene encodes CDR1 SGHDN and CDR2 FVKESK. CDR3 bases: TGTGCCAGCAGCCCCCCTGAGAGCTTACCTCCCCAGTTCTTC. This sequence encodes CASSPPESLPPQFF.

This clonotype showed up many times. This chain joins TRBV12-3 or TRBV12-4 and TRBJ1-1; 9 nucleotides match TRBD1. The CDR3 runs to 15 residues. V shed 4 bases, J shed 2 bases, and the junction held 5 bases outside the gene matches. The DNA for the CDR3 is TGTGCCAGCAGTTCACAGGGGGCGGGAAACACTGAAGCTTTCTTT. It specifies CASSSQGAGNTEAFF.

By share, this clonotype counts as medium-sized. In DNA form, the CDR3 reads TGTGCCAGCAGCTTGGATGAGTCAAGTGAGCAGTTCTTC. The encoded protein is CASSLDESSEQFF. The J gene is TRBJ2-1, the V gene TRBV5-4; D gene ambiguous. Germline V CDR1 and CDR2: SGHNT, YYREEE (reference sequence). The CDR3 sequence is 13 residues long. V was cut by 0 bases and J by 9 bases, with 10 bases left in between.

This clonotype has only one observation. V usage is TRBV5-1 and J usage is TRBJ2-3; D is unresolved. Trimming pared 8 bases from V and 6 bases from J, leaving 13 bases between. Per germline, CDR1 SGHRS and CDR2 YFSETQ. The length of the CDR3 is 12 residues. CDR3 DNA sequence: TGCGCCAGTAGGCCCGTTGTTGATACGCAGTATTTT. Translation: CASRPVVDTQYF.

In its sample, this clonotype ranks as medium-sized. V usage is TRBV19 and J usage is TRBJ1-3; D unresolved. The CDR3 runs 15 residues. The germline V gene has CDR1 LNHDA and CDR2 SQIVND (reference sequence). The germline V and J ends were trimmed by 6 bases and 4 bases, with 16 bases remaining between them. This CDR3 is CASSLTATAGNTIYF. The CDR3, as DNA: TGTGCCAGTAGCCTCACAGCAACTGCAGGAAACACCATATATTTT. Full variable domain (outside the CDR3, taken from reference TRBV19 and TRBJ1-3): DGGITQSPKYLFRKEGQNVTLSCEQNLNHDAMYWYRQDPGQGLRLIYYSQIVNDFQKGDIAEGYSVSREKKESFPLTVTSAQKNPTAFYLCASSLTATAGNTIYFGEGSWLTVV.

This clonotype was counted at least ten times. V and J are TRBV29-1 and TRBJ2-7; no clear D. This CDR3 is 12 amino acids long. The germline V and J ends were trimmed by 6 bases and 5 bases, with 14 bases remaining between them. Germline assignment: CDR1 SQVTM and CDR2 ANQGSEA. As DNA, the CDR3 is TGCAGCGTCCGTTCTCGGTTCAACGAGCAGTACGTC. This encodes CSVRSRFNEQYV.

This clonotype is termed large. The chain links TRBV27 to TRBJ2-3; a possible D gene is TRBD2 (5 bases). The CDR3 has 14 residues. Germline-derived CDR1 and CDR2 are MNHEY and SMNVEV (reference sequence). Trimming pared 4 bases from V and 2 bases from J, leaving 10 bases between. The CDR3 reads CASSSVLVTDTQYF. The DNA of the CDR3 is TGTGCCAGCAGTTCCGTACTAGTCACAGATACGCAGTATTTT.